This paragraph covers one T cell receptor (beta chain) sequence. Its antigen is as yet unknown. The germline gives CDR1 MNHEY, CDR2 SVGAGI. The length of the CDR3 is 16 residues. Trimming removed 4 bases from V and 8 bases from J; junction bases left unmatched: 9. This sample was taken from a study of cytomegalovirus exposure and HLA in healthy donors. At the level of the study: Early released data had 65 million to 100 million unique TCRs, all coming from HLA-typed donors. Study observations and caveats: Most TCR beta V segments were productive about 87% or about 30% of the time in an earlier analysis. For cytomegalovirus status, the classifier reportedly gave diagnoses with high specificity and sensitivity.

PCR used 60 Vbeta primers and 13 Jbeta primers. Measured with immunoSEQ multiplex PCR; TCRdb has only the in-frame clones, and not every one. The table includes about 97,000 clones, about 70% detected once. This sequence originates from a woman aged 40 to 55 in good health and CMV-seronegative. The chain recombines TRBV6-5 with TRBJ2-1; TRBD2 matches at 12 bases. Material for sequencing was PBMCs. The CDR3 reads CASSWSSGGAVDEQFF. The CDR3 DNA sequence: TGTGCCAGCAGTTGGTCTAGCGGGGGGGCCGTCGATGAGCAGTTCTTC.